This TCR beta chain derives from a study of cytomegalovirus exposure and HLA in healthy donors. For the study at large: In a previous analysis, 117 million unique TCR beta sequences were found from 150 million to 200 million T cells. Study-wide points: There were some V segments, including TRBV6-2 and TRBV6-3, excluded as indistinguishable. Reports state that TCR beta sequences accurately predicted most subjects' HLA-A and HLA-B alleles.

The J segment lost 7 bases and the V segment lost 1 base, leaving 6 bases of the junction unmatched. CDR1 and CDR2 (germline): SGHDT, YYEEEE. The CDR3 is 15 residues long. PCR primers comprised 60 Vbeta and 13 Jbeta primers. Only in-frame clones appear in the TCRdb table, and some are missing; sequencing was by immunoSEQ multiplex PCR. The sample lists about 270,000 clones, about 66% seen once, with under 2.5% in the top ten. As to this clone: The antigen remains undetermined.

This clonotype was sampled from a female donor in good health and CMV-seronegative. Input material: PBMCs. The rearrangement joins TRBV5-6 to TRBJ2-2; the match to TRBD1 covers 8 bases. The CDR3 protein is CASSLQDRDGGELFF. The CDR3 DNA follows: TGTGCCAGCAGCTTGCAGGACAGGGATGGCGGGGAGCTGTTTTTT.